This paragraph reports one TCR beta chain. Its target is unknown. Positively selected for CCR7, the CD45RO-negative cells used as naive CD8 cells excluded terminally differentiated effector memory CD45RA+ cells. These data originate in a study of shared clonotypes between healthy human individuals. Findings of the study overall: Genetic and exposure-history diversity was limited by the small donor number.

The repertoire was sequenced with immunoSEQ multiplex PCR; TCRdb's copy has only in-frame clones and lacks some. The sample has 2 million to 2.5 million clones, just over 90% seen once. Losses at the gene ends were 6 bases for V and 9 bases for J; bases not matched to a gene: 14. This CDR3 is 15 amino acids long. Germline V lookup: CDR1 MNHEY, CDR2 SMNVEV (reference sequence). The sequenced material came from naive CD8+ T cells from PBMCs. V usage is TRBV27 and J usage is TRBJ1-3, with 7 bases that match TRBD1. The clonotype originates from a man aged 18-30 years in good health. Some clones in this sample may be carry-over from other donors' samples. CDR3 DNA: TGTGCCAGCAGCCTAATCGGGACAGAGAGTACCACCATATATTTT. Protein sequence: CASSLIGTESTTIYF.